Listed below are T cell receptor beta chains from one sample, sequenced in a study of T cell responses to AZD1222 COVID-19 vaccine. Produced via immunoSEQ multiplex PCR; TCRdb's table is partial and in-frame only. Of approximately 84,000 clones detected, 85% to 90% appear once; the ten largest clones hold 30% to 40%. The material sequenced was peripheral blood, taken on day 0 of AZD1222 vaccination. The receptors here all came from an adult in good health. The CDR3 runs from the conserved cysteine through the conserved F or W. A D gene is named only where the DNA matches it firmly. The size of a clone is reported for some rows only, either as once, few or many, or as a class for expanded clones.

d_call: -
j_call: TRBJ1-3
v_call: TRBV28
clone_size: -
cdr3_aa: CASSPVARTSGNTIYF
cdr3_nt: TGTGCCAGCAGCCCAGTTGCGCGGACCTCTGGAAACACCATATATTTT

d_call: TRBD1
j_call: TRBJ2-1
v_call: TRBV29-1
clone_size: -
cdr3_aa: CSVEVGQGYNEQFF
cdr3_nt: TGCAGCGTTGAAGTTGGACAGGGCTACAATGAGCAGTTCTTC

d_call: TRBD1
j_call: TRBJ1-1
v_call: TRBV6-1
clone_size: -
cdr3_aa: CASGGENTEAFF
cdr3_nt: TGTGCCTCAGGGGGGGAGAACACTGAAGCTTTCTTT

d_call: TRBD2
j_call: TRBJ2-7
v_call: TRBV3-1/TRBV3-2
clone_size: -
cdr3_aa: CASSQDSLAGKYEQYF
cdr3_nt: TGTGCCAGCAGCCAAGATAGCCTAGCGGGAAAGTACGAGCAGTACTTC

d_call: -
j_call: TRBJ1-2
v_call: TRBV5-6
clone_size: -
cdr3_aa: CASSLGGNYGYTF
cdr3_nt: TGTGCCAGCAGCTTGGGGGGCAACTATGGCTACACCTTC

d_call: -
j_call: TRBJ2-7
v_call: TRBV28
clone_size: -
cdr3_aa: CASSLGNYFVRPKQYF
cdr3_nt: TGTGCCAGCAGTTTAGGCAACTATTTTGTTCGTCCCAAGCAGTACTTC

d_call: TRBD2
j_call: TRBJ2-1
v_call: TRBV28
clone_size: -
cdr3_aa: CASLRGGSSYNEQFF
cdr3_nt: TGTGCCAGCCTCCGTGGCGGGAGCTCCTACAATGAGCAGTTCTTC

d_call: TRBD1
j_call: TRBJ1-5
v_call: TRBV2
clone_size: -
cdr3_aa: CASSRDSSNQPQHF
cdr3_nt: TGTGCCAGCAGTAGGGACAGTTCTAATCAGCCCCAGCATTTT

d_call: -
j_call: TRBJ1-2
v_call: TRBV25-1
clone_size: -
cdr3_aa: CASNTGLGYTF
cdr3_nt: TGTGCCAGCAATACTGGGCTTGGCTACACCTTC

d_call: -
j_call: TRBJ2-3
v_call: TRBV5-1
clone_size: -
cdr3_aa: CASGWTSTDTQYF
cdr3_nt: TGCGCCAGCGGTTGGACTAGCACAGATACGCAGTATTTT

d_call: -
j_call: TRBJ1-6
v_call: TRBV7-3
clone_size: -
cdr3_aa: CASSNSSYNSPLHF
cdr3_nt: TGTGCCAGCAGTAACAGCTCCTATAATTCACCCCTCCACTTT

d_call: -
j_call: TRBJ1-2
v_call: TRBV28
clone_size: -
cdr3_aa: CASSQDNFGYTF
cdr3_nt: TGTGCCAGCAGTCAGGACAATTTTGGCTACACCTTC

d_call: TRBD1
j_call: TRBJ1-2
v_call: TRBV28
clone_size: -
cdr3_aa: CASSLSGGLARGYTF
cdr3_nt: TGTGCCAGCAGTCTTTCAGGGGGATTGGCGCGGGGCTACACCTTC

d_call: -
j_call: TRBJ2-7
v_call: TRBV25-1
clone_size: -
cdr3_aa: CASREGTNEQYF
cdr3_nt: TGTGCCAGCAGGGAGGGGACAAACGAGCAGTACTTC

d_call: -
j_call: TRBJ2-7
v_call: TRBV7-9
clone_size: -
cdr3_aa: CASSSQDGYDEQYF
cdr3_nt: TGTGCCAGCAGCTCCCAGGACGGCTACGACGAGCAGTACTTC

d_call: -
j_call: TRBJ2-7
v_call: TRBV27
clone_size: -
cdr3_aa: CASSFLLEQYF
cdr3_nt: TGTGCCAGCAGTTTCTTGCTGGAGCAGTACTTC

d_call: -
j_call: TRBJ1-1
v_call: TRBV2
clone_size: -
cdr3_aa: CASSEAESKLEAFF
cdr3_nt: TGTGCCAGCAGTGAAGCGGAGAGTAAACTTGAAGCTTTCTTT

d_call: -
j_call: TRBJ2-2
v_call: TRBV28
clone_size: once
cdr3_aa: CASSSATGELFF
cdr3_nt: TGTGCCAGCAGTTCTGCTACAGGGGAGCTGTTTTTT

d_call: -
j_call: TRBJ1-4
v_call: TRBV28
clone_size: -
cdr3_aa: CASSPYRTGNEKLFF
cdr3_nt: TGTGCCAGCAGCCCGTATAGGACGGGAAATGAAAAACTGTTTTTT

d_call: -
j_call: TRBJ2-1
v_call: TRBV7-2
clone_size: -
cdr3_aa: CASSTYNEQFF
cdr3_nt: TGTGCCAGCAGCACCTACAATGAGCAGTTCTTC

d_call: -
j_call: TRBJ2-5
v_call: TRBV4-1
clone_size: -
cdr3_aa: CASSQGRGGLGETQYF
cdr3_nt: TGCGCCAGCAGCCAAGGCCGTGGAGGGTTAGGAGAGACCCAGTACTTC

d_call: -
j_call: TRBJ1-2
v_call: TRBV19
clone_size: -
cdr3_aa: CASSIRSRGSDYGYTF
cdr3_nt: TGTGCCAGTAGTATACGGTCGCGGGGGTCGGACTATGGCTACACCTTC

d_call: -
j_call: TRBJ2-2
v_call: TRBV2
clone_size: -
cdr3_aa: CASRVYNDLTGELFF
cdr3_nt: TGTGCCAGCAGGGTCTATAACGACCTCACCGGGGAGCTGTTTTTT

d_call: TRBD1
j_call: TRBJ2-7
v_call: TRBV5-1
clone_size: -
cdr3_aa: CASSQTGGIYEQYF
cdr3_nt: TGCGCCAGCAGCCAGACAGGGGGTATCTACGAGCAGTACTTC

d_call: -
j_call: TRBJ1-5
v_call: TRBV19
clone_size: -
cdr3_aa: CASSIGQPHQPQHF
cdr3_nt: TGTGCCAGTAGTATAGGACAGCCCCATCAGCCCCAGCATTTT

d_call: -
j_call: TRBJ2-7
v_call: TRBV5-4
clone_size: -
cdr3_aa: CASSGEVGNYEQYF
cdr3_nt: TGTGCCAGCAGCGGCGAGGTGGGAAACTACGAGCAGTACTTC

d_call: -
j_call: TRBJ2-3
v_call: TRBV3-1/TRBV3-2
clone_size: once
cdr3_aa: CASSQEAYTDTQYF
cdr3_nt: TGTGCCAGCAGCCAAGAGGCCTACACAGATACGCAGTATTTT

d_call: -
j_call: TRBJ2-6
v_call: TRBV18
clone_size: -
cdr3_aa: CASSPSGQLSGANVLTF
cdr3_nt: TGTGCCAGCTCACCATCCGGACAACTCTCTGGGGCCAACGTCCTGACTTTC

d_call: TRBD2
j_call: TRBJ2-3
v_call: TRBV27
clone_size: -
cdr3_aa: CASSQRLAGGSDTQYF
cdr3_nt: TGTGCCAGCAGCCAAAGATTAGCGGGAGGTTCAGATACGCAGTATTTT

d_call: TRBD2
j_call: TRBJ2-5
v_call: TRBV5-4
clone_size: -
cdr3_aa: CASSPAAGGRETQYF
cdr3_nt: TGTGCCAGCAGCCCAGCAGCGGGAGGGCGTGAGACCCAGTACTTC

d_call: -
j_call: TRBJ2-1
v_call: TRBV28
clone_size: -
cdr3_aa: CASSSTPGRTSYNEQFF
cdr3_nt: TGTGCCAGCAGTTCCACCCCGGGACGCACCTCCTACAATGAGCAGTTCTTC

d_call: TRBD1
j_call: TRBJ1-1
v_call: TRBV5-1
clone_size: once
cdr3_aa: CASSAQGKNTEAFF
cdr3_nt: TGCGCCAGCAGCGCACAGGGGAAGAACACTGAAGCTTTCTTT

d_call: TRBD1
j_call: TRBJ1-4
v_call: TRBV11-2
clone_size: -
cdr3_aa: CASSFLDRGTEKLFF
cdr3_nt: TGTGCCAGCAGCTTCCTCGACAGGGGAACTGAAAAACTGTTTTTT

d_call: -
j_call: TRBJ2-1
v_call: TRBV29-1
clone_size: -
cdr3_aa: CSVDSSSYNEQFF
cdr3_nt: TGCAGCGTTGACAGTAGCTCCTACAATGAGCAGTTCTTC

d_call: -
j_call: TRBJ2-5
v_call: TRBV7-8
clone_size: -
cdr3_aa: CASIPPEEETQYF
cdr3_nt: TGTGCCAGCATCCCGCCCGAGGAAGAGACCCAGTACTTC

d_call: -
j_call: TRBJ2-3
v_call: TRBV19
clone_size: -
cdr3_aa: CATGKWERGTDTQYF
cdr3_nt: TGTGCCACCGGGAAGTGGGAGAGGGGCACAGATACGCAGTATTTT

d_call: -
j_call: TRBJ2-1
v_call: TRBV28
clone_size: once
cdr3_aa: CASRTAGTRYNEQFF
cdr3_nt: TGTGCCAGCCGCACAGCCGGGACGCGCTACAATGAGCAGTTCTTC

d_call: -
j_call: TRBJ2-7
v_call: TRBV3-1/TRBV3-2
clone_size: -
cdr3_aa: CASSLGRGSSYEQYF
cdr3_nt: TGTGCCAGCAGCCTTGGACGGGGAAGCTCCTACGAGCAGTACTTC

d_call: -
j_call: TRBJ2-1
v_call: TRBV14
clone_size: -
cdr3_aa: CASSPNYNEQFF
cdr3_nt: TGTGCCAGCAGCCCAAACTACAATGAGCAGTTCTTC

d_call: -
j_call: TRBJ2-4
v_call: TRBV6-2/TRBV6-3
clone_size: -
cdr3_aa: CASSSYLAKNIQYF
cdr3_nt: TGTGCCAGCAGTTCTTATTTAGCCAAAAACATTCAGTACTTC